This T cell receptor beta chain was recorded in a study of cytomegalovirus exposure and HLA in healthy donors. Study-level points and caveats: An analysis done earlier found most TCR beta V segments productive about 87% or about 30% of the time.

With 60 Vbeta and 13 Jbeta primers, the PCR was carried out. Method: immunoSEQ multiplex PCR; TCRdb's copy keeps in-frame clones and lacks some. The table records about 74,000 clones, approximately 70% of them present only once. This clone was observed a handful of times. Its specificity is not known. Trimming cost V 6 bases and J 1 base, with 14 bases left between them. Germline V gene data show CDR1 as MRHNA and CDR2 as SNTAGT. The CDR3 totals 15 residues. Material for sequencing was PBMCs. The genes are TRBV6-4 and TRBJ2-3; no reliable D call. The source is a woman aged 35 to 49 in good health and CMV-seropositive. CDR3 sequence (DNA): TGTGCCAGCAGCTCCGCGGAGACGGGCACAGATACGCAGTATTTT. Protein sequence: CASSSAETGTDTQYF.